The T cell receptor beta chain under discussion was sequenced for a study of regulatory T cells in long-lasting Graves disease. Study findings and constraints: Sample size was small, which may have lowered accuracy. Persistent disease was characterized by preferential usage of TRBV28, TRBJ1-2 and TRBJ2-5.

This clonotype was counted many times. Its antigen remains unidentified. CDR3 size: 14 residues. Germline values: CDR1 SQVTM, CDR2 ANQGSEA. Trimming shortened V by 6 bases and J by 3 bases, and 14 bases separated the two germline ends. To make TCR beta libraries, researchers used iRepertoire HTBI primers and Arm-PCR of CDR3 regions. TCRdb re-derived calls from the multiplex PCR reads in MiXCR, one entry per CDR3 protein. The data contain 300,000 to 400,000 distinct CDR3 sequences, roughly 18% of them seen just once; the ten biggest clones take up 38%. The time point denotes: newly diagnosed GD, antithyroid drugs for less than 3 months. PBMC RNA served as the TCR library source. Diagnoses of Graves' disease were made by American Thyroid Association guidelines. Patient provenance is recorded as an endocrinology department in Xi'an, China.

The receptor's source is a female donor with Graves disease. Sequenced material: peripheral blood mononuclear cells (PBMCs), taken at new diagnosis, from a patient treated with antithyroid drugs. The V call is TRBV29-1, the J call TRBJ1-4; D remains unclear. For the CDR3, the DNA is TGCAGCGTCCAAAGAGCGGTGGCTAATGAAAAACTGTTTTTT. Protein sequence: CSVQRAVANEKLFF.